This T cell receptor (beta chain) stems from a study of cytomegalovirus exposure and HLA in healthy donors. Overall study findings and caveats: Confirmation in vitro established that a few CMV-associated chains were specific for CMV antigens. Later work found that TCR association rates differed between HLA loci; DRB1 had the most and HLA-C the fewest.

This CDR3 has 15 amino acids. Trimming at V came to 3 bases and at J to 2 bases, leaving 5 bases not matched to a gene. The germline V gene has CDR1 KGHSH and CDR2 LQKENI. This clone was recorded a few times. Its target is unknown. Amplification used 60 Vbeta primers and 13 Jbeta primers. Data came from immunoSEQ multiplex PCR; TCRdb stores just in-frame clones and leaves some out. This sample has some 180,000 clones, with under 9.5% found just once. The TCR comes from a young woman in good health and CMV-seropositive. The V and J genes are TRBV18 and TRBJ2-3; TRBD1 matches at 7 bases. Sequenced material: PBMCs. Here the CDR3 reads CASSPLDRATDTQYF. CDR3 DNA: TGTGCCAGCTCACCCCTCGACAGGGCCACAGATACGCAGTATTTT. The full variable domain, rest sourced from reference TRBV18 and TRBJ2-3, is NAGVMQNPRHLVRRRGQEARLRCSPMKGHSHVYWYRQLPEEGLKFMVYLQKENIIDESGMPKERFSAEFPKEGPSILRIQQVVRGDSAAYFCASSPLDRATDTQYFGPGTRLTVL.